This T cell receptor (beta chain) originates from a study of metastatic and nonmetastatic thyroid tumors. This clone came up many times. MiXCR re-clonotyped the PCR reads for TCRdb. The sample carries tens of thousands of clones, approximately 4.1% recorded once. All patients were untreated before thyroid surgery. CDR3 size: 15 residues. V was clipped by 3 bases and J by 4 bases; unmatched bases: 4. The germline gives CDR1 DFQATT, CDR2 SNEGSKA (reference sequence). This receptor was identified in a female donor with papillary thyroid cancer or a benign thyroid nodule (not recorded which). Some clones in this sample may be carry-over from other donors' samples. Material: blood. The gene calls are TRBV20-1 and TRBJ2-5; TRBD2 agrees at 14 bases. The DNA of the CDR3 is TGCAGTGCTAGTGGGGGACTAGCGGGAGCAGAGACCCAGTACTTC. It yields the protein CSASGGLAGAETQYF.